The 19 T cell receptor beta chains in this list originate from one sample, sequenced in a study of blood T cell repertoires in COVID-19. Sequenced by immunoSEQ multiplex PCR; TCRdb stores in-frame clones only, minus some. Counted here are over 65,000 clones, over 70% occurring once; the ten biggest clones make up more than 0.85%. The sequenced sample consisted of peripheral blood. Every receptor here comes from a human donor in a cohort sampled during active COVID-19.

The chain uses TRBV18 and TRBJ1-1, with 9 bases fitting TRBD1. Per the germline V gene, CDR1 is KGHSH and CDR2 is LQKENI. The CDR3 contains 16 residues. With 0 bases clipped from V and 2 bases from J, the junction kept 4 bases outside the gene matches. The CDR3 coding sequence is TGTGCCAGCTCACCACCCCGGACAGGGGACAACACTGAAGCTTTCTTT. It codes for CASSPPRTGDNTEAFF.

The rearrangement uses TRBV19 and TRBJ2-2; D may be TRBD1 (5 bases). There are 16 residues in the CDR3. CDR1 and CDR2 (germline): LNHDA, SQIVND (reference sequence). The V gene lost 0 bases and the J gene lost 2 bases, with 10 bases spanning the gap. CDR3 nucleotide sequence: TGTGCCAGTAGTATAGATTGGGGCTTAAACACCGGGGAGCTGTTTTTT. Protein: CASSIDWGLNTGELFF.

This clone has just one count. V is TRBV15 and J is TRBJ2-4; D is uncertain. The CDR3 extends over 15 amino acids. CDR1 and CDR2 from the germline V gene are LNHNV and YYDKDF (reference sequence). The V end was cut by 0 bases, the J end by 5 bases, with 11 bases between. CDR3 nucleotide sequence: TGTGCCACCAGCAGAGAAGGAAGAACAGAAAACATTCAGTACTTC. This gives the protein CATSREGRTENIQYF.

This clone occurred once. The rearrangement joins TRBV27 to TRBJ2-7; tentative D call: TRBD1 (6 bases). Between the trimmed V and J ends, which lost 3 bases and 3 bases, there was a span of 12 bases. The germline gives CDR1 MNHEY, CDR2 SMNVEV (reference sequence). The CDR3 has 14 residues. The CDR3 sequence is CASSFAQGFYEQYF. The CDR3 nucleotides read TGTGCCAGCAGTTTTGCTCAGGGGTTCTACGAGCAGTACTTC.

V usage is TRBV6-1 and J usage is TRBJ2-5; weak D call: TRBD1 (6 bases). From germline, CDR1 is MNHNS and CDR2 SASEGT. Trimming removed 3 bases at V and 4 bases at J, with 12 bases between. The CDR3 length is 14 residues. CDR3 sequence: CASSDHGTPETQYF. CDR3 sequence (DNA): TGTGCCAGCAGTGACCACGGGACACCAGAGACCCAGTACTTC.

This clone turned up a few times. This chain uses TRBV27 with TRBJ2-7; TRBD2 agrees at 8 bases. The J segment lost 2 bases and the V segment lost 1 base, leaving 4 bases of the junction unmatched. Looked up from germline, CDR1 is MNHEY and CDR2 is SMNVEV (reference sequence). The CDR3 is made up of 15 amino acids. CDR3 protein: CASSLYPGGTYEQYF. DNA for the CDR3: TGTGCCAGCAGTTTATATCCGGGAGGGACCTACGAGCAGTACTTC.

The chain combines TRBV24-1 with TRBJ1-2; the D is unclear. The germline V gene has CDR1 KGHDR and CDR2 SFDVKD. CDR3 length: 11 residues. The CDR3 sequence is CASGTNYGYTF. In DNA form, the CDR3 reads TGTGCTTCAGGAACGAACTATGGCTACACCTTC.

The CDR3 DNA reads as TGTGCCAGCAGTCCGTCGGGACAGGGGGATGCCTACGAGCAGTACTTC. Protein: CASSPSGQGDAYEQYF. The chain combines TRBV28 with TRBJ2-7; 11 bases match TRBD1. V lost 5 bases and J lost 2; bases outside the gene matches: 8. CDR3 size: 16 residues. Germline CDR1 and CDR2: MDHEN and SYDVKM.

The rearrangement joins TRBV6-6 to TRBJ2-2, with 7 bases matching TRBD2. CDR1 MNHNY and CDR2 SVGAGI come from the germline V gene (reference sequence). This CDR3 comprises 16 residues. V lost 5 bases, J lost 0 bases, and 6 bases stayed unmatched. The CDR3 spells CASSTRLAANTGELFF. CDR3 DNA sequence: TGTGCCAGCAGTACCCGACTAGCTGCGAACACCGGGGAGCTGTTTTTT.

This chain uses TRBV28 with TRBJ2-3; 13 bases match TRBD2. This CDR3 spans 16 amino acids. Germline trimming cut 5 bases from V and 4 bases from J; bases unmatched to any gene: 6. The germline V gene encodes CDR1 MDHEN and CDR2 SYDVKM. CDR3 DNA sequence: TGTGCCAGCAGTCGGGGGACTAGCGGGACCGCAGATACGCAGTATTTT. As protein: CASSRGTSGTADTQYF.

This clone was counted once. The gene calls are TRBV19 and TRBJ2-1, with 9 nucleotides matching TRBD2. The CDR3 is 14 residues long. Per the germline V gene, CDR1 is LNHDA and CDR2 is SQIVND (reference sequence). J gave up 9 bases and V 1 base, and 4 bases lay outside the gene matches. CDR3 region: CASSIVAGVSEQFF. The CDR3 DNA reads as TGTGCCAGTAGTATAGTAGCGGGAGTAAGTGAGCAGTTCTTC.

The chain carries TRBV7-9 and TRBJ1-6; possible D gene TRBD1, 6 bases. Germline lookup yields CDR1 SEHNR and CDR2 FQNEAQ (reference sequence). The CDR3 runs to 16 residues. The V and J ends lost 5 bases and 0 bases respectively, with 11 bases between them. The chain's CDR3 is CASSGTQSSYNSPLHF. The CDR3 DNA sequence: TGTGCCAGCAGCGGGACACAGAGCTCCTATAATTCACCCCTCCACTTT.

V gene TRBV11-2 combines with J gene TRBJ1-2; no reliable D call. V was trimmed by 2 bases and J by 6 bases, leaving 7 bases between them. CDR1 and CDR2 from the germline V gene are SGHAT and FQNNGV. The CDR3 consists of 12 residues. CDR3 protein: CASSLNSDGYTF. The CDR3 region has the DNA TGTGCCAGCAGCTTAAACAGTGATGGCTACACCTTC.

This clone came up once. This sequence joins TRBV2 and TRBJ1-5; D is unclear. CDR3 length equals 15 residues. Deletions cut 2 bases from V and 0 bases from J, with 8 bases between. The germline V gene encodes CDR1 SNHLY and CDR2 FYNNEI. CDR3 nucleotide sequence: TGTGCCAGCAGTGAATCGGACTTTAGCAATCAGCCCCAGCATTTT. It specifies CASSESDFSNQPQHF.

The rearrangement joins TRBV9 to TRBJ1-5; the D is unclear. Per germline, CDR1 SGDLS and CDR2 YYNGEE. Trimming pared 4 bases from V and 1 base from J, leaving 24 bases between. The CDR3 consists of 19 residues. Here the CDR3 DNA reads TGTGCCAGCAGCCCCCCTCGAGGGAGGTTGGATAGAAGCAATCAGCCCCAGCATTTT. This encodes CASSPPRGRLDRSNQPQHF.

CDR3 in DNA: TGTGCCAGTATCGGGGGGGACTACTACAATGAGCAGTTCTTC. Its translation is CASIGGDYYNEQFF. The chain employs TRBV19 and TRBJ2-1, with TRBD2 matching over 8 bases. The CDR3 sequence is 14 residues long. With 7 bases clipped from V and 3 bases from J, the junction kept 5 bases outside the gene matches. Germline-derived CDR1 and CDR2 are LNHDA and SQIVND (reference sequence).

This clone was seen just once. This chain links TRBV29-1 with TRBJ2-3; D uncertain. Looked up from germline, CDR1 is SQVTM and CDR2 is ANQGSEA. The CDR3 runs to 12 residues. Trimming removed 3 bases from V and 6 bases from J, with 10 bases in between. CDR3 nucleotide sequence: TGCAGCGTTGACAGAACTACCGATACGCAGTATTTT. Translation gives CSVDRTTDTQYF.

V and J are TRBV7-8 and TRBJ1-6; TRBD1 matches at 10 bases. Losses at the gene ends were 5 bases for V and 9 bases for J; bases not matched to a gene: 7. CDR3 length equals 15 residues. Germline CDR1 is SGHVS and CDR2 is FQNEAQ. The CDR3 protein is CASSAGQGTISPLHF. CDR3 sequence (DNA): TGTGCCAGCAGCGCGGGACAGGGGACAATTTCACCCCTCCACTTT.

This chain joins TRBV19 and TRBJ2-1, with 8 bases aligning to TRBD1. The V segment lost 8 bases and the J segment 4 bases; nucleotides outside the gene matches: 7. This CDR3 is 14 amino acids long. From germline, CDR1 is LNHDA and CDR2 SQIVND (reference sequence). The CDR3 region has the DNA TGTGCCAGTGGTACCGGGACAGGTTACAATGAGCAGTTCTTC. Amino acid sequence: CASGTGTGYNEQFF.